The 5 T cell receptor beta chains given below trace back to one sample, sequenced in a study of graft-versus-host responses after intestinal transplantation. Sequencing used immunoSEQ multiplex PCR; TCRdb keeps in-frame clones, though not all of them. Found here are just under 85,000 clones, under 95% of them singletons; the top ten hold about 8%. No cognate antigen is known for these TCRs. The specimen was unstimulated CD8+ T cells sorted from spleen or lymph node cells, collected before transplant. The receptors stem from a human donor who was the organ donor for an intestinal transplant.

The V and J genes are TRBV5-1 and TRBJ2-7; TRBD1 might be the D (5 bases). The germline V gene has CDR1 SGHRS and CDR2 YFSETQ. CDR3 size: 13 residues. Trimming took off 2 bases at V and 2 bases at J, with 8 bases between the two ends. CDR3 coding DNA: TGCGCCAGCAGCTTCAGGGTCCCCTACGAGCAGTACTTC. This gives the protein CASSFRVPYEQYF.

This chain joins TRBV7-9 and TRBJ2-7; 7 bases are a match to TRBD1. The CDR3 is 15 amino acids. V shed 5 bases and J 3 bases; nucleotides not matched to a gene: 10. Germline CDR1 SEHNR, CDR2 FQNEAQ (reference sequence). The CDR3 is CASSPGTVVRYEQYF. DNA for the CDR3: TGTGCCAGCAGCCCGGGGACAGTCGTCCGCTACGAGCAGTACTTC.

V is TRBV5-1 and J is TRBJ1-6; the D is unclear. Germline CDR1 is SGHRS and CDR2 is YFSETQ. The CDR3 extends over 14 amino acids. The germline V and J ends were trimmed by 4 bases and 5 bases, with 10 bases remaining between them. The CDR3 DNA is TGCGCCAGCAGCATGGCGAGGAATAATTCACCCCTCCACTTT. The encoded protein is CASSMARNNSPLHF.

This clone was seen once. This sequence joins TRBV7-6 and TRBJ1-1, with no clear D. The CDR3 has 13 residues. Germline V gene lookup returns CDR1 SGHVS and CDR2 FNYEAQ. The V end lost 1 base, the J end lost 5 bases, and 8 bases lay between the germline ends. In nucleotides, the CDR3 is TGTGCCAGCAGCTTAGGGGCGGGTACTGAAGCTTTCTTT. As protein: CASSLGAGTEAFF.

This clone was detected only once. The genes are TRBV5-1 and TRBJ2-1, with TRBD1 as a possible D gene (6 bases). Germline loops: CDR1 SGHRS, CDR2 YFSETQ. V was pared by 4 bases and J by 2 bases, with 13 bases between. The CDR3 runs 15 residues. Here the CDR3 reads CASSPETGTYNEQFF. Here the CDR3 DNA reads TGCGCCAGCAGCCCAGAGACAGGTACCTACAATGAGCAGTTCTTC.